What follows are 32 T cell receptor beta chains derived from one specimen sequenced in a study of shared clonotypes between healthy human individuals. Sequencing was performed with immunoSEQ multiplex PCR; in TCRdb, only in-frame clones are kept and a portion is missing. This table holds 800,000 to 1,200,000 clones, approximately 78% found once. Sequenced input: memory CD4+ T cells from PBMCs. Subset: CD45RA-negative fraction. Receptor source: a man in his late teens or twenties in good health. Some clones in this sample may be carry-over from other donors' samples.

The chain employs TRBV6-1 and TRBJ1-2; D gene uncertain. The V and J ends lost 8 bases and 7 bases respectively, with 20 bases between them. This CDR3 is 14 amino acids long. Germline CDR1 MNHNS, CDR2 SASEGT. CDR3 DNA: TGTGCCAGCGGCGGGTCGTATACACGCCTTGGCTACACCTTC. It specifies CASGGSYTRLGYTF.

The chain carries TRBV11-2 and TRBJ1-3; TRBD1 might be the D (6 bases). Looked up from germline, CDR1 is SGHAT and CDR2 is FQNNGV. With 5 bases removed from V and 4 bases from J, the gap between germline ends came to 15 bases. This CDR3 has 15 residues. This CDR3 reads CASSPKHREGNTIYF. CDR3 in DNA: TGTGCCAGCAGCCCAAAACACAGGGAAGGAAACACCATATATTTT.

This chain joins TRBV5-8 and TRBJ1-3; a weak D match, TRBD1 (5 bases). Trimming cost V 3 bases and J 0 bases, with 7 bases left between them. This CDR3 comprises 14 residues. CDR1 is SGHTS, CDR2 YDEGEE, per germline. CDR3 DNA: TGTGCCAGCAGCTATGACAGCTCTGGAAACACCATATATTTT. Residues: CASSYDSSGNTIYF.

The J gene is TRBJ1-4, the V gene TRBV11-2; D gene uncertain. This CDR3 comprises 13 residues. Germline V gives CDR1 SGHAT, CDR2 FQNNGV. V was clipped by 3 bases and J by 4 bases, with 6 bases between them. CDR3 bases: TGTGCCAGCAGCTTCCGTATTAATGAAAAACTGTTTTTT. This translates into CASSFRINEKLFF. Filled out from reference TRBV11-2 and TRBJ1-4, the complete variable domain reads EAGVAQSPRYKIIEKRQSVAFWCNPISGHATLYWYQQILGQGPKLLIQFQNNGVVDDSQLPKDRFSAERLKGVDSTLKIQPAKLEDSAVYLCASSFRINEKLFFGSGTQLSVL.

The chain has TRBV10-1 and TRBJ2-7, with D possibly matching TRBD2 (5 bases). The CDR3 consists of 15 residues. Germline CDR1 and CDR2: WNHNN and SYGVQD (reference sequence). V lost 3 bases, J lost 2 bases, and 14 bases lay in between. CDR3 loop: CASSDGAIGTYEQYF. CDR3 in DNA: TGCGCCAGCAGTGACGGCGCGATCGGGACCTACGAGCAGTACTTC.

The chain links TRBV5-1 to TRBJ2-1, with D perhaps TRBD2 (5 bases). Germline loops: CDR1 SGHRS, CDR2 YFSETQ. V dropped 1 base and J dropped 7 bases, with 12 bases sitting between them. The CDR3 is 14 residues long. CDR3 residues: CASSLTSLGNEQFF. As DNA, the CDR3 is TGCGCCAGCAGCTTGACTAGTTTGGGGAATGAGCAGTTCTTC.

The chain combines TRBV4-3 with TRBJ1-2; perhaps TRBD1 as D (5 bases). The length of the CDR3 is 15 residues. The ends were cut back, 2 bases at V and 7 bases at J, with 17 bases in the middle. CDR1 LGHNA and CDR2 YSLEER come from the germline V gene. This CDR3 reads CASSQRVQGYSGYTF. The DNA of the CDR3 is TGCGCCAGCAGCCAACGCGTCCAGGGTTATTCTGGCTACACCTTC.

The chain recombines TRBV11-2 with TRBJ2-1; 9 bases match TRBD2. Germline assignment: CDR1 SGHAT and CDR2 FQNNGV. The CDR3 runs 14 residues. Unmatched junction bases numbered 4, after V lost 1 base and J lost 9 bases. The CDR3 sequence: CASSLGTSDGEQFF. DNA for the CDR3: TGTGCCAGCAGCTTAGGGACTAGCGACGGTGAGCAGTTCTTC.

This sequence joins TRBV11-2 and TRBJ1-1, with 7 bases identical to TRBD1. The CDR3 covers 15 residues. After removal of 5 bases from V and 3 bases from J, the junction contained 9 bases not matched to a gene. Per germline, CDR1 SGHAT and CDR2 FQNNGV. The CDR3 DNA follows: TGTGCCAGCAGCCCGCTGACAGGGATCGACACTGAAGCTTTCTTT. Protein sequence: CASSPLTGIDTEAFF.

The chain uses TRBV4-2 and TRBJ2-7; 15 nucleotides match TRBD2. Germline V gene lookup returns CDR1 LGHNA and CDR2 YNFKEQ. The CDR3 contains 16 residues. Trimming cost V 2 bases and J 2 bases; bases outside gene matches: 1. DNA of the CDR3: TGTGCCAGCAGCCAACGGACTAGCGGGAGGGCCTACGAGCAGTACTTC. Protein sequence: CASSQRTSGRAYEQYF.

The chain recombines TRBV5-6 with TRBJ1-3, with D maybe TRBD1 (6 bases). V was trimmed by 4 bases and J by 0 bases, leaving 14 bases between them. This CDR3 has 16 residues. The germline V gene encodes CDR1 SGHDT and CDR2 YYEEEE. The CDR3 DNA is TGTGCCAGCAGCCCGGGGACAACTTCCTCTGGAAACACCATATATTTT. It is translated as CASSPGTTSSGNTIYF.

The chain has TRBV5-1 and TRBJ2-5; tentatively, D is TRBD1 or TRBD2 (5 bases each). The germline V and J ends were trimmed by 4 bases and 5 bases, with 12 bases remaining between them. The germline gives CDR1 SGHRS, CDR2 YFSETQ. This CDR3 has 13 residues. The CDR3 protein is CASSRGTAETQYF. CDR3 nucleotide sequence: TGCGCCAGCAGCCGTGGGACCGCGGAGACCCAGTACTTC.

The chain employs TRBV18 and TRBJ2-1, with a weak D call TRBD1 (6 bases). The CDR3 consists of 18 residues. In germline, CDR1 is KGHSH, CDR2 LQKENI. The V and J ends lost 4 bases and 0 bases respectively, with 19 bases between them. The CDR3 nucleotides are TGTGCCAGCTCACAAACGACCCCCAGGGGCCTCTCCTACAATGAGCAGTTCTTC. Amino acids: CASSQTTPRGLSYNEQFF.

This rearrangement joins TRBV5-1 to TRBJ2-7; 7 positions agree with TRBD1. CDR3 length: 14 residues. The J segment lost 3 bases and the V segment lost 4 bases, leaving 7 bases of the junction unmatched. CDR1 is SGHRS, CDR2 YFSETQ, per germline. CDR3 sequence (DNA): TGCGCCAGCAGCATCAATGGGGACAGCTACGAGCAGTACTTC. It yields the protein CASSINGDSYEQYF.

The chain recombines TRBV25-1 with TRBJ2-5; D gene uncertain. V lost 4 bases, J lost 1 base, and 7 bases lay in between. Germline-derived CDR1 and CDR2 are MGHDK and SYGVNS. The CDR3 is 13 residues long. The CDR3, as DNA: TGTGCCAGCAGTGTGTGGGGCCAAGAGACCCAGTACTTC. Translated: CASSVWGQETQYF.

This chain links TRBV6-1 with TRBJ2-1; 12 nucleotides align to TRBD2. The CDR3 is 15 residues long. Losses at the gene ends were 6 bases for V and 10 bases for J; bases not matched to a gene: 10. Germline V CDR1 and CDR2: MNHNS, SASEGT. CDR3: CASSTTSGRKYEQFF. CDR3 DNA sequence: TGTGCCAGCAGCACGACTAGCGGGAGAAAGTACGAGCAGTTCTTC.

This chain joins TRBV11-2 and TRBJ2-2; tentatively, D is TRBD2 (6 bases). The CDR3 length is 15 residues. Germline V gene sequence: CDR1 SGHAT, CDR2 FQNNGV. Deletions cut 6 bases from V and 1 base from J, with 12 bases between. CDR3 residues: CASRASRGNTGELFF. The CDR3 nucleotides are TGTGCCAGCAGGGCGTCGCGGGGGAACACCGGGGAGCTGTTTTTT.

The genes are TRBV4-1 and TRBJ2-7, with D hard to call. The V and J ends lost 0 bases and 3 bases respectively, with 12 bases between them. This CDR3 has 15 amino acids. Germline V CDR1 and CDR2: MGHRA, YSYEKL. Written as DNA, the CDR3 is TGCGCCAGCAGCCAAGAAACGGGTCCGTTCTACGAGCAGTACTTC. Protein: CASSQETGPFYEQYF.

The chain is built from TRBV11-2 and TRBJ2-6; tentatively, D is TRBD2 (5 bases). V was clipped by 5 bases and J by 0 bases, with 11 bases between them. The germline gives CDR1 SGHAT, CDR2 FQNNGV. This CDR3 has 16 residues. CDR3 protein: CASSLSGGSGANVLTF. CDR3 nucleotides: TGTGCCAGCAGCCTAAGCGGTGGCTCTGGGGCCAACGTCCTGACTTTC.

The chain combines TRBV7-9 with TRBJ2-1, with no clear D. Germline-derived CDR1 and CDR2 are SEHNR and FQNEAQ (reference sequence). V lost 2 bases, J lost 13 bases, and 12 bases lay in between. There are 12 residues in the CDR3. CDR3 DNA: TGTGCCAGCAGCTTACTTTCGGGCCCACAGTTCTTC. Protein: CASSLLSGPQFF.

This chain connects TRBV5-1 to TRBJ1-4, with D hard to call. Trimming took 0 bases from V and 6 from J, leaving 0 bases between them. The CDR3 is 11 amino acids. CDR1 SGHRS and CDR2 YFSETQ come from the germline V gene. The CDR3 reads CASSLDEKLFF. The DNA of the CDR3 is TGCGCCAGCAGCTTGGATGAAAAACTGTTTTTT.

This clone occurred once. Other nucleotide sequences from this sample produce the same CDR3. The J gene is TRBJ1-2, the V gene TRBV5-6, with D hard to call. The length of the CDR3 is 13 residues. Germline V gene sequence: CDR1 SGHDT, CDR2 YYEEEE. Trimming shortened V by 0 bases and J by 4 bases, and 7 bases separated the two germline ends. The chain's CDR3 is CASSLDRVYGYTF. The CDR3 DNA reads TGTGCCAGCAGCTTGGACAGAGTCTATGGCTACACCTTC.

This chain uses TRBV15 with TRBJ2-7, with D unresolved. Germline V gene lookup returns CDR1 LNHNV and CDR2 YYDKDF (reference sequence). Trimming stripped 1 base from V and 5 bases from J, with 12 bases between. The CDR3 sequence is 14 residues long. The CDR3 sequence is CATSRGGNRNEQYF. The CDR3, as DNA: TGTGCCACCAGCAGAGGTGGAAACCGTAACGAGCAGTACTTC.

In DNA, the CDR3 is TGTGCCAGCAGCTCCCACGGGAGTAGCAATCAGCCCCAGCATTTT. Its translation: CASSSHGSSNQPQHF. The chain links TRBV7-2 to TRBJ1-5; D remains ambiguous. Germline assignment: CDR1 SGHTA and CDR2 FQGNSA. The CDR3 has 15 residues. Trimming stripped 4 bases from V and 0 bases from J, with 10 bases between. Filled out from reference TRBV7-2 and TRBJ1-5, the complete variable domain reads GAGVSQSPSNKVTEKGKDVELRCDPISGHTALYWYRQSLGQGLEFLIYFQGNSAPDKSGLPSDRFSAERTGGSVSTLTIQRTQQEDSAVYLCASSSHGSSNQPQHFGDGTRLSIL.

This chain connects TRBV10-3 to TRBJ1-1, with D maybe TRBD1 (5 bases). This CDR3 is built from 14 residues. The V gene lost 4 bases and the J gene lost 1 base, with 10 bases spanning the gap. The V gene's germline CDR1 is ENHRY and CDR2 SYGVKD. CDR3 loop: CAISVGTANTEAFF. Written as DNA, the CDR3 is TGTGCCATCAGTGTGGGGACGGCGAACACTGAAGCTTTCTTT.

A note on this clone: Other DNA sequences in this sample translate to the same CDR3. This rearrangement joins TRBV5-1 to TRBJ2-1, with 11 positions matching TRBD2. The ends lost 4 bases at V and 7 bases at J; junction bases unmatched: 7. The CDR3 runs to 15 residues. Germline values: CDR1 SGHRS, CDR2 YFSETQ. CDR3 in amino acids: CASSPGTSGSNEQFF. CDR3 bases: TGCGCCAGCAGCCCCGGGACTAGCGGATCTAATGAGCAGTTCTTC.

V and J are TRBV5-5 and TRBJ2-5; 10 bases line up with TRBD1. The germline gives CDR1 SGHKS, CDR2 YYEKEE (reference sequence). The CDR3 covers 16 residues. V lost 4 bases and J lost 4; bases outside the gene matches: 10. This CDR3 is CASSRRTGGTGETQYF. CDR3 nucleotides: TGTGCCAGCAGCAGGCGGACAGGGGGGACGGGAGAGACCCAGTACTTC.

This rearrangement joins TRBV18 to TRBJ1-3; D uncertain. CDR3 length equals 17 residues. V shed 2 bases and J shed 0 bases, with 14 bases lying between them. CDR1 and CDR2 (germline): KGHSH, LQKENI. The CDR3 protein is CASSPSGSRSSGNTIYF. The CDR3 bases are TGTGCCAGCTCACCATCGGGAAGCAGGTCCTCTGGAAACACCATATATTTT.

The chain combines TRBV28 with TRBJ1-2, with D possibly TRBD1 on 5 matching bases. Per the germline V gene, CDR1 is MDHEN and CDR2 is SYDVKM. This CDR3 is 15 amino acids long. V lost 3 bases, J lost 8 bases, and 19 bases lay in between. The CDR3 here is CASSLVLRGGEGYTF. The CDR3 DNA sequence: TGTGCCAGCAGTTTGGTCCTTAGGGGAGGTGAAGGCTACACCTTC.

The chain couples TRBV29-1 to TRBJ2-7, with D possibly called TRBD1 or TRBD2 (6 bases each). CDR1 and CDR2 (germline): SQVTM, ANQGSEA. V gave up 7 bases and J gave up 5 bases, with 21 bases separating them. CDR3 length equals 14 residues. The CDR3 is CSAAYRGRQNEQYF. CDR3 in DNA: TGCAGCGCTGCTTACCGGGGGCGCCAAAACGAGCAGTACTTC.

The chain carries TRBV11-3 and TRBJ2-1, with a possible D match to TRBD2 (6 bases). The CDR3 spans 15 residues. With 0 bases removed from V and 4 bases from J, the gap between germline ends came to 10 bases. Germline values: CDR1 SGHNT, CDR2 YENEEA. CDR3 loop: CASSLDTGDYNEQFF. The CDR3 nucleotides are TGTGCCAGCAGCTTAGATACGGGGGATTACAATGAGCAGTTCTTC.

The chain carries TRBV2 and TRBJ2-2; tentatively, D is TRBD2 (5 bases). The CDR3 is 14 residues long. Germline CDR1 SNHLY, CDR2 FYNNEI. Trimming took 6 bases from V and 11 from J, leaving 19 bases between them. The CDR3, as DNA: TGTGCCAGCAGACGACTATTTGGATCGGGCGAGCTGTTTTTT. Translating gives CASRRLFGSGELFF.